The 10 T cell receptor beta chains presented below share a single source sample, sequenced in a study of T cell changes during pregnancy in multiple sclerosis. Using immunoSEQ multiplex PCR, the repertoire was profiled, and TCRdb retains in-frame clones only, with some absent. The sample shows 90,000 to 130,000 clones, 90% to 95% of them seen only once. The input for sequencing was peripheral blood, taken in the third trimester of pregnancy. All receptors derive from a female donor with multiple sclerosis, enrolled in a pregnancy study.

The chain uses TRBV30 and TRBJ1-3; D remains unclear. Trimming removed 1 base at V and 0 bases at J, with 13 bases between. There are 16 residues in the CDR3. The germline gives CDR1 GTSNPN, CDR2 SVGIG (reference sequence). The CDR3 bases are TGTGCCTGGAGTGCGGGATCACCCACCTCTGGAAACACCATATATTTT. Translation gives CAWSAGSPTSGNTIYF.

This chain links TRBV7-7 with TRBJ1-1; D unclear. The CDR3 is 13 amino acids. V lost 3 bases and J lost 1, with 6 bases in between. CDR1 and CDR2 from the germline V gene are SSHAT and FNYEAQ (reference sequence). CDR3 protein: CASSFGRNTEAFF. The CDR3 DNA follows: TGTGCCAGCAGCTTCGGTCGGAACACTGAAGCTTTCTTT.

The chain joins TRBV28 to TRBJ2-1; 14 bases map to TRBD2. This CDR3 has 13 residues. The trim removed 8 bases at V and 7 bases at J, leaving 1 base unmatched. CDR1 and CDR2 from the germline V gene are MDHEN and SYDVKM. The CDR3 spells CASGTSGRNEQFF. CDR3 nucleotides: TGTGCCAGCGGGACTAGCGGGAGAAATGAGCAGTTCTTC.

This clone was detected only once. V gene TRBV18 combines with J gene TRBJ1-1; D perhaps matches TRBD1 (5 bases). The V gene lost 3 bases and the J gene lost 4 bases, with 9 bases spanning the gap. Germline CDR1 reads KGHSH; CDR2 reads LQKENI. This CDR3 has 13 residues. The CDR3 sequence: CASSPGEATEAFF. The CDR3 DNA is TGTGCCAGCTCACCGGGGGAGGCCACTGAAGCTTTCTTT. The variable domain in full, with the rest retrieved from reference TRBV18 and TRBJ1-1, is NAGVMQNPRHLVRRRGQEARLRCSPMKGHSHVYWYRQLPEEGLKFMVYLQKENIIDESGMPKERFSAEFPKEGPSILRIQQVVRGDSAAYFCASSPGEATEAFFGQGTRLTVV.

This clone was found once. The chain is built from TRBV7-2 and TRBJ2-3; 10 bases match TRBD2. The V gene end was trimmed by 5 bases and the J gene end by 5 bases; junction bases not matched to a gene: 7. The CDR3 length is 15 residues. The germline CDR1 and CDR2 sequences are SGHTA and FQGNSA. This CDR3 is CASSRPGTSEDTQYF. The CDR3 nucleotides read TGTGCCAGCAGCAGACCCGGGACTAGCGAAGATACGCAGTATTTT.

This rearrangement joins TRBV7-2 to TRBJ2-3, with a possible D match to TRBD1 (5 bases). CDR3 length equals 15 residues. Germline V CDR1 and CDR2: SGHTA, FQGNSA. Trimming removed 1 base at V and 2 bases at J, with 10 bases between. CDR3 loop: CASSLGGRDTDTQYF. The CDR3, as DNA: TGTGCCAGCAGCTTAGGGGGCAGGGACACAGATACGCAGTATTTT.

The chain recombines TRBV2 with TRBJ2-7; no definite D call. Germline V gives CDR1 SNHLY, CDR2 FYNNEI. This CDR3 has 12 residues. Trimming pared 7 bases from V and 2 bases from J, leaving 9 bases between. CDR3 sequence: CASMGRPYEQYF. DNA for the CDR3: TGTGCCAGCATGGGCAGACCCTACGAGCAGTACTTC. Based on the CDR3 plus reference TRBV2 and TRBJ2-7, the full variable domain is EPEVTQTPSHQVTQMGQEVILRCVPISNHLYFYWYRQILGQKVEFLVSFYNNEISEKSEIFDDQFSVERPDGSNFTLKIRSTKLEDSAMYFCASMGRPYEQYFGPGTRLTVT.

This clone was picked up one time. The rearrangement links TRBV27 to TRBJ1-3; 7 positions agree with TRBD1. Germline V lookup: CDR1 MNHEY, CDR2 SMNVEV (reference sequence). J lost 0 bases, V lost 4 bases, and 3 bases had no gene match. The CDR3 consists of 15 residues. The CDR3 bases are TGTGCCAGCAGTTCTGGGACAGCCTCTGGAAACACCATATATTTT. Residues: CASSSGTASGNTIYF.

CDR3 loop: CASSRGAQPQHF. The DNA of the CDR3 is TGTGCCAGCAGCCGGGGGGCTCAGCCCCAGCATTTT. This sequence joins TRBV25-1 and TRBJ1-5, with D possibly TRBD1 on 6 matching bases. The V gene lost 6 bases and the J gene lost 6 bases, with 9 bases spanning the gap. Germline V gives CDR1 MGHDK, CDR2 SYGVNS. The CDR3 covers 12 residues.

This CDR3 reads CASSPEGVSNQPQHF. DNA of the CDR3: TGTGCCAGCAGCCCTGAGGGGGTTTCTAATCAGCCCCAGCATTTT. The genes are TRBV7-9 and TRBJ1-5; a possible D gene is TRBD1 (6 bases). CDR3 length: 15 amino acids. With 5 bases removed from V and 4 bases from J, the gap between germline ends came to 15 bases. Germline CDR1 is SEHNR and CDR2 is FQNEAQ (reference sequence).